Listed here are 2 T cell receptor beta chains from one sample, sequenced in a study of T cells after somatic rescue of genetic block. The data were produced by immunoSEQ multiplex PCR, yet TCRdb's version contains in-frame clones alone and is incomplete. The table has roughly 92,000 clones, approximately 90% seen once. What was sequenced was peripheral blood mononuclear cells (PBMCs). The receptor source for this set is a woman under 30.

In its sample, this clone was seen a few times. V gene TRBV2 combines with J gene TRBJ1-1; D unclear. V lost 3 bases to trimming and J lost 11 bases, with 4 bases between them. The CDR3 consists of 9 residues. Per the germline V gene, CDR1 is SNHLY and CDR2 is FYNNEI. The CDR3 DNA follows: TGTGCCAGCAGTGAGGGGGCTTTCTTT. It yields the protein CASSEGAFF. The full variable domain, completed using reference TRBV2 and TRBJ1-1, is EPEVTQTPSHQVTQMGQEVILRCVPISNHLYFYWYRQILGQKVEFLVSFYNNEISEKSEIFDDQFSVERPDGSNFTLKIRSTKLEDSAMYFCASSEGAFFGQGTRLTVV.

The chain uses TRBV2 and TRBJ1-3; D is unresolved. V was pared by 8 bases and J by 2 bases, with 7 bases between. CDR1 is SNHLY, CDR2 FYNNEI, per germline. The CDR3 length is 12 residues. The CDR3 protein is CASWQTGNTIYF. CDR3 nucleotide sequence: TGTGCCAGCTGGCAGACTGGAAACACCATATATTTT.